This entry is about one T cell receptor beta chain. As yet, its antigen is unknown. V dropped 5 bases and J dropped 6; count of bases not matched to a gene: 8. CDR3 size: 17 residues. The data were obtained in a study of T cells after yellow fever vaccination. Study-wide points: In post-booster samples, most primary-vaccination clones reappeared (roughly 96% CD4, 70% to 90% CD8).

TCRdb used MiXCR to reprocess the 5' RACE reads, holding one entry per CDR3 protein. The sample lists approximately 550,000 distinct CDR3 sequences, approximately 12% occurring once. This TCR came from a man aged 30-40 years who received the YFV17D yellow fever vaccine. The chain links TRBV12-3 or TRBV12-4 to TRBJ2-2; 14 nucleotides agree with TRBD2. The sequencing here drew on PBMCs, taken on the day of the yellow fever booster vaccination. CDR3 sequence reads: CASSIPGLAGVPGELFF. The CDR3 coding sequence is TGTGCCAGCAGTATACCGGGACTAGCGGGAGTACCCGGGGAGCTGTTTTTT.